This T cell receptor (beta chain) emerged from a study of T cell responses to AZD1222 COVID-19 vaccine. Study details: Both about-4-week and about-12-week second-dose recipients were combined.

Clones were read by immunoSEQ multiplex PCR, and TCRdb kept only the in-frame ones, dropping some. Among roughly 180,000 clones listed, 80% to 90% were seen once. As regards this clone: Its antigen is unknown.

The CDR3 is made up of 13 amino acids. CDR1 is SGHDT, CDR2 YYEEEE, per germline. The ends were cut back, 4 bases at V and 5 bases at J, with 10 bases in the middle. Study outcomes and limitations: Vaccination with two AZD1222 doses was followed by a rise in Spike-specific TCR breadth and depth. Only six people who got AZD1222 tested seropositive at baseline. Regions 160-218 and 743-854 dominated among vaccine-associated CD4 TCRs spanning spike.

The material was peripheral blood, obtained on day 0 of AZD1222 vaccination. V usage is TRBV5-6 and J usage is TRBJ2-1; tentatively, D is TRBD1 (5 bases). This TCR came from an adult in good health. In nucleotides, the CDR3 is TGTGCCAGCAGCCACGACAGAAACAATGAGCAGTTCTTC. Residues: CASSHDRNNEQFF.